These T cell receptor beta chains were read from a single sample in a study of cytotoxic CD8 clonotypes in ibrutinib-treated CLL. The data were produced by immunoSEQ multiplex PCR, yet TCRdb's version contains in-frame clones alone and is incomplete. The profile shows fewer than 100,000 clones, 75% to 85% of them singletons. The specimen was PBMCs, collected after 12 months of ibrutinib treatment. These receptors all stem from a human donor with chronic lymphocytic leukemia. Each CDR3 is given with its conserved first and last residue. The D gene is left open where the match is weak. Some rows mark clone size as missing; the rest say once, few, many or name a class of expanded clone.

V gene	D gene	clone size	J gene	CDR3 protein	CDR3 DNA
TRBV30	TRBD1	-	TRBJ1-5	CAWSLGQWDQPQHF	TGTGCCTGGAGTTTGGGACAGTGGGATCAGCCCCAGCATTTT
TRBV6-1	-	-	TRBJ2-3	CASSTRAPTDTQYF	TGTGCCAGCAGTACTAGAGCCCCCACAGATACGCAGTATTTT
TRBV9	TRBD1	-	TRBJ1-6	CASSPRQGWGSPLHF	TGTGCCAGCAGCCCAAGACAGGGTTGGGGTTCACCCCTCCACTTT
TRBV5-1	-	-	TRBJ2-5	CASSWAGLGRRTQYF	TGCGCCAGCAGCTGGGCGGGACTCGGCCGGCGGACCCAGTACTTC
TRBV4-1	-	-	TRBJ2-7	CASSQDQGTRTYEQYF	TGCGCCAGCAGCCAAGACCAGGGCACCCGGACCTACGAGCAGTACTTC
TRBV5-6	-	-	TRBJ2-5	CASSLGRTVEETQYF	TGTGCCAGCAGCTTGGGGCGGACAGTAGAAGAGACCCAGTACTTC
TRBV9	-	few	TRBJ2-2	CASSPNPGLSWGGELFF	TGTGCCAGCAGCCCAAACCCGGGCCTCAGTTGGGGCGGGGAGCTGTTTTTT
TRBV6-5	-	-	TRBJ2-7	CASRPTGSEQYF	TGTGCCAGCAGGCCCACAGGGAGCGAGCAGTACTTC
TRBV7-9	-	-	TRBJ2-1	CASSLEGREQFF	TGTGCCAGCAGCTTGGAGGGGCGTGAGCAGTTCTTC
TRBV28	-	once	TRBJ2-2	CASRQGPGELFF	TGTGCCAGCAGGCAGGGTCCCGGGGAGCTGTTTTTT
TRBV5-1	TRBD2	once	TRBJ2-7	CASNRAGGSDEQYF	TGCGCCAGCAATAGGGCGGGAGGCTCGGACGAGCAGTACTTC
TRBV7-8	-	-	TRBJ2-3	CASSLWGQGPDTQYF	TGTGCCAGCAGCTTATGGGGGCAGGGGCCAGATACGCAGTATTTT
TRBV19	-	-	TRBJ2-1	CASSIPHGSNEQFF	TGTGCCAGTAGTATCCCCCACGGGAGCAATGAGCAGTTCTTC
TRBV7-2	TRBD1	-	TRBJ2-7	CASSKARDRTYEQYF	TGTGCCAGCAGTAAAGCAAGGGACAGGACCTACGAGCAGTACTTC
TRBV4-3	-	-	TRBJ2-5	CASSQGGAGETQYF	TGCGCCAGCAGCCAAGGGGGCGCGGGGGAGACCCAGTACTTC
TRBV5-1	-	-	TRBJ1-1	CASTTLPGRGTEAFF	TGCGCCAGCACCACTCTGCCGGGGCGCGGCACTGAAGCTTTCTTT
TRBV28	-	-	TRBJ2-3	CASIGQGGADTQYF	TGTGCCAGCATTGGGCAGGGGGGTGCAGATACGCAGTATTTT
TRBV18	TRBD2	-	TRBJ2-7	CASSPFGLAGGDEQYF	TGTGCCAGCTCACCCTTCGGACTAGCGGGTGGGGACGAGCAGTACTTC
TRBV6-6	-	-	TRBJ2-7	CASSYLTYEQYF	TGTGCCAGCAGTTACTTAACCTACGAGCAGTACTTC
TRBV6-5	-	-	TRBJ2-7	CASSRTFYEQYF	TGTGCCAGCAGCAGGACCTTCTACGAGCAGTACTTC
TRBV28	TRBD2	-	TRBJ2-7	CASRGGDSRSSYEQYF	TGTGCCAGCAGGGGGGGGGACTCCAGGAGCTCCTACGAGCAGTACTTC
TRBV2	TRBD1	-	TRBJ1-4	CASSEAGQGEEKLFF	TGTGCCAGCAGTGAAGCGGGACAGGGAGAAGAAAAACTGTTTTTT
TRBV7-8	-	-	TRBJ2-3	CASSRGGASTDTQYF	TGTGCCAGCAGCCGGGGCGGGGCTAGCACAGATACGCAGTATTTT
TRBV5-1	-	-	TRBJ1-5	CASSFLGENQPQHF	TGCGCCAGCAGCTTTTTGGGGGAAAATCAGCCCCAGCATTTT
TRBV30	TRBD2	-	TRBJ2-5	CAWTKAGGAETQYF	TGTGCCTGGACCAAAGCCGGGGGGGCTGAGACCCAGTACTTC
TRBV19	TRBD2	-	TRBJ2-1	CASSPGLAGSSYNEQFF	TGTGCCAGTAGCCCGGGACTAGCGGGGAGCTCCTACAATGAGCAGTTCTTC
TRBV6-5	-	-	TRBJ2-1	CASSYSLGGFRDEQFF	TGTGCCAGCAGTTACTCGTTGGGGGGTTTCCGAGATGAGCAGTTCTTC
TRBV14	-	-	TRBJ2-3	CASTMNPTDTQYF	TGTGCCAGCACCATGAATCCCACAGATACGCAGTATTTT
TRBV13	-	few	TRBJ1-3	CASSRRQGNTIYF	TGTGCCAGCAGCCGTAGACAGGGAAACACCATATATTTT
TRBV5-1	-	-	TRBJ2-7	CASNPGARTDHYEQYF	TGCGCCAGCAACCCTGGGGCGAGGACAGACCACTACGAGCAGTACTTC
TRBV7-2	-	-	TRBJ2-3	CASSPRGAGTDTQYF	TGTGCCAGCAGCCCCAGGGGGGCGGGCACAGATACGCAGTATTTT
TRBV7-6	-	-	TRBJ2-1	CASSLGYNLYNEQFF	TGTGCCAGCAGCTTAGGGTATAATCTCTACAATGAGCAGTTCTTC
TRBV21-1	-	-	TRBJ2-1	CASARPHNEQFF	TGTGCCAGCGCCCGTCCCCACAATGAGCAGTTCTTC
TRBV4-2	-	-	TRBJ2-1	CASSQGPGTGGGEQFF	TGTGCCAGCAGCCAAGGCCCCGGGACTGGGGGTGGTGAGCAGTTCTTC
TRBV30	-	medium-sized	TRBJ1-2	CAWSSSFGGYTF	TGTGCCTGGAGTTCGTCATTTGGAGGCTACACCTTC
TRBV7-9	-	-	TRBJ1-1	CASSLRYRLLGNTEAFF	TGTGCCAGCAGCTTACGCTACAGATTGTTGGGTAACACTGAAGCTTTCTTT
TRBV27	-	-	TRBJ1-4	CASSLSRLYEKLFF	TGTGCCAGCAGTTTATCCAGACTCTATGAAAAACTGTTTTTT
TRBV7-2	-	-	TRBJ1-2	CASSLEAIYGYTF	TGTGCCAGCAGCTTAGAGGCGATCTATGGCTACACCTTC
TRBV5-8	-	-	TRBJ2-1	CASHKPGNEQFF	TGTGCCAGTCACAAACCAGGGAATGAGCAGTTCTTC
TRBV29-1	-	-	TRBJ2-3	CSVGGGLPDTQYF	TGCAGCGTTGGGGGCGGATTACCAGATACGCAGTATTTT
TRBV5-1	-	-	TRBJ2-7	CASSWLRTAYERQYF	TGCGCCAGCAGCTGGCTTAGGACCGCCTACGAGCGGCAGTACTTC
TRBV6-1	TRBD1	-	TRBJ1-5	CASSDTGAQHF	TGTGCCAGCAGCGACACAGGGGCCCAGCATTTT
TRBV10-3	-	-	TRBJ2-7	CAISSTAAYEQYF	TGTGCCATCAGCTCAACCGCAGCCTACGAGCAGTACTTC
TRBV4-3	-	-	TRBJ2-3	CVSSQYWLAPTPDTQYF	TGCGTCAGCAGCCAATATTGGCTAGCGCCCACCCCAGATACGCAGTATTTT
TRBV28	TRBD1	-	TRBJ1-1	CASRPGTALNTEAFF	TGTGCCAGCAGGCCCGGGACAGCCCTGAACACTGAAGCTTTCTTT
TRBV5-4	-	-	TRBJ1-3	CASSVRDGLNTIYF	TGTGCCAGCAGCGTCAGGGACGGACTAAACACCATATATTTT
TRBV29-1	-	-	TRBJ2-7	CSAEGTAYEQYF	TGCAGCGCTGAGGGGACGGCATACGAGCAGTACTTC
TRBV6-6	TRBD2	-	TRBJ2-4	CASSYPQLAGKNIQYF	TGTGCCAGCAGTTACCCACAACTAGCGGGTAAAAACATTCAGTACTTC
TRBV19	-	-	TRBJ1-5	CASTPFGEGNQPQHF	TGTGCCAGTACCCCCTTTGGCGAGGGCAATCAGCCCCAGCATTTT
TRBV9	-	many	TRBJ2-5	CASSVEAAQETQYF	TGTGCCAGCAGCGTAGAGGCAGCCCAGGAGACCCAGTACTTC